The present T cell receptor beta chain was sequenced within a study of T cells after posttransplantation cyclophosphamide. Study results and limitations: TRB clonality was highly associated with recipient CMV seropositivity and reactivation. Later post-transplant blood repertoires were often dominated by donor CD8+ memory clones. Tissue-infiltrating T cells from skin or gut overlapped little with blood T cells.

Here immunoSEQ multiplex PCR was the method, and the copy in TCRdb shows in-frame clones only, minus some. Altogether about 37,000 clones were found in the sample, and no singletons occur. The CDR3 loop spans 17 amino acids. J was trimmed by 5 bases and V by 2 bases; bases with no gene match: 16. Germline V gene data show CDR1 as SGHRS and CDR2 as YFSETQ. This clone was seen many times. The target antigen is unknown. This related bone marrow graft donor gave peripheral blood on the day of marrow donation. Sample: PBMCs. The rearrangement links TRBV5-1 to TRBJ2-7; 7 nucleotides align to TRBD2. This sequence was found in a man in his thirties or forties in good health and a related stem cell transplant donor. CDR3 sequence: CASSLVFRSGRENEQYF. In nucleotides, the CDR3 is TGCGCCAGCAGCTTAGTCTTCCGGAGCGGGCGGGAGAACGAGCAGTACTTC.